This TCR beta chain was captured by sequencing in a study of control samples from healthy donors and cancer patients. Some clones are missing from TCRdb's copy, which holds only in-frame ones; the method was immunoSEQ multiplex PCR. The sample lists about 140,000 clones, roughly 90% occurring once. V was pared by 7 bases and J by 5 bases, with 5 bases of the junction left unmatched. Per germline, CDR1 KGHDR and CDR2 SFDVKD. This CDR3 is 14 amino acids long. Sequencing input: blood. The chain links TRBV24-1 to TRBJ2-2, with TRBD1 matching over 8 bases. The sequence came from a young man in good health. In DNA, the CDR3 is TGTGCCACCAGGGCAGGGGGCAGTACCGGGGAGCTGTTTTTT. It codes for CATRAGGSTGELFF.